Listed below are T cell receptor beta chains from one sample, sequenced in a study of T cell changes during pregnancy in multiple sclerosis. Profiling relied on immunoSEQ multiplex PCR, and the TCRdb table lists in-frame clones only, not all of them. The repertoire consists of roughly 72,000 clones, with 94% occurring once and the leading ten covering over 0.12%. Sample: CD4+ T cells from peripheral blood mononuclear cells, taken after pregnancy. The receptors here all came from a female donor with multiple sclerosis, enrolled in a pregnancy study. Each CDR3 is given with its conserved first and last residue. The order of the fields is D gene, CDR3 length, J gene, V gene, clone size, CDR3 DNA, CDR3 protein. A D gene is named only where the DNA matches it firmly. The listing skips clone size in some rows; elsewhere it reads once, few, many or a size class.

D gene: NA
CDR3 length: 13
J gene: TRBJ2-3
V gene: TRBV6-1
clone size: NA
CDR3 DNA: TGTGCCAGCAGTGCCGGGGGCACAGATACGCAGTATTTT
CDR3 protein: CASSAGGTDTQYF

D gene: TRBD1
CDR3 length: 16
J gene: TRBJ2-5
V gene: TRBV4-3
clone size: NA
CDR3 DNA: TGCGCCAGCAGCCAAGGGCAAACAGGGGGCAGAGAGACCCAGTACTTC
CDR3 protein: CASSQGQTGGRETQYF

D gene: TRBD1
CDR3 length: 15
J gene: TRBJ2-1
V gene: TRBV19
clone size: few
CDR3 DNA: TGTGCCAGTAGTATTGGGGACAGGGGATTCGAGGAGCAGTTCTTC
CDR3 protein: CASSIGDRGFEEQFF

D gene: TRBD1
CDR3 length: 15
J gene: TRBJ2-3
V gene: TRBV5-4
clone size: once
CDR3 DNA: TGTGCCAGCAGCTCCTACAGGGGCAACACAGATACGCAGTATTTT
CDR3 protein: CASSSYRGNTDTQYF

D gene: NA
CDR3 length: 14
J gene: TRBJ2-1
V gene: TRBV5-1
clone size: NA
CDR3 DNA: TGCGCCAGCGAGTCCGGGAGCCTATACAATGAGCAGTTCTTC
CDR3 protein: CASESGSLYNEQFF

D gene: NA
CDR3 length: 17
J gene: TRBJ1-2
V gene: TRBV4-1
clone size: once
CDR3 DNA: TGCGCCAGCAGGCGACCTCAGGGGTCCGATTTGGACTATGGCTACACCTTC
CDR3 protein: CASRRPQGSDLDYGYTF

D gene: TRBD2
CDR3 length: 16
J gene: TRBJ2-2
V gene: TRBV9
clone size: NA
CDR3 DNA: TGTGCCAGCAGCGTAGGGCTAGCGGGGAACACCGGGGAGCTGTTTTTT
CDR3 protein: CASSVGLAGNTGELFF

D gene: NA
CDR3 length: 14
J gene: TRBJ2-7
V gene: TRBV5-4
clone size: NA
CDR3 DNA: TGTGCCAGCAGCTTTGGATACAGAGACTACGAGCAGTACTTC
CDR3 protein: CASSFGYRDYEQYF

D gene: TRBD2
CDR3 length: 13
J gene: TRBJ2-7
V gene: TRBV4-1
clone size: once
CDR3 DNA: TGCGCCAGCAGCCAAGAGGGGGGGGAAAGGCAGTACTTC
CDR3 protein: CASSQEGGERQYF

D gene: TRBD2
CDR3 length: 16
J gene: TRBJ2-1
V gene: TRBV15
clone size: NA
CDR3 DNA: TGTGCCACCAGCAGAGATCGGGGACTAGCGGGAGTTGAGCAGTTCTTC
CDR3 protein: CATSRDRGLAGVEQFF

D gene: TRBD2
CDR3 length: 13
J gene: TRBJ2-7
V gene: TRBV29-1
clone size: NA
CDR3 DNA: TGCAGCGTTGCCAGCGGGAGCTCCTACGAGCAGTACTTC
CDR3 protein: CSVASGSSYEQYF

D gene: NA
CDR3 length: 14
J gene: TRBJ1-2
V gene: TRBV6-1
clone size: NA
CDR3 DNA: TGTGCCAGCAGTGAAGCGGTGGCAGGGTATGGCTACACCTTC
CDR3 protein: CASSEAVAGYGYTF

D gene: TRBD1
CDR3 length: 12
J gene: TRBJ2-7
V gene: TRBV2
clone size: NA
CDR3 DNA: TGTGCCAGCCGACAGGGTGTTGACGAGCAGTACTTC
CDR3 protein: CASRQGVDEQYF